This entry describes one T cell receptor beta chain. Its antigen is currently not known. One base away there is no much larger clone; base qualities are not given. The data were obtained in a study of blood T cell repertoires in COVID-19 (TCRdb year 2020). Regarding the research as a whole: Samples covering the acute and convalescent phases of COVID-19 were provided by collaborators in the United States, Italy and Spain. Subjects who had been exposed to COVID-19, were actively infected with it, or had recovered from it provided the deeply sampled blood TCRbeta repertoires that made up the dataset. The sample metadata nearly always contained a de-identified subject ID, COVID-19 status, age in years and sex. The material from the prospective study consisted of cDNA or gDNA derived from T cells, B-cell-depleted T cells, or PBMCs. The samples were drawn from the first 160 participants of the ongoing ImmuneRACE study and from 1,200 or so subjects provided by 6 global collaborators. Where available, HLA class I and class II types were taken from metadata supplied by the sample provider and were not determined by assay-based typing. The repertoires were released in a freely available public database meant as a resource for research on the immune response to SARS-CoV-2. What the study reported, not specific to this receptor: Clinical and demographic metadata were provided uncurated, with the amount varying by source and participant.

TCRbeta CDR3 regions were amplified from genomic DNA by means of the immunoSEQ Assay, a bias-controlled multiplex PCR. As for the original processing: The number of nucleated cells in each sample was estimated from the amplification of reference gene primers within the assay. Sequence reads were collapsed and filtered to measure the absolute abundance of every unique TCRbeta CDR3 rearrangement. For each sample, productive Simpson clonality was calculated as the square root of Simpson's diversity index across productive rearrangements. In TCRdb, the immuneACCESS table is reduced to in-frame sequences with V and J assigned. These tables do not hold every clone; where another copy was compared, an unresolved V gene accounts for under half, and the others remain unexplained. D and trimming were read from the DNA, whereas the V and J calls and clone size are those reported in that table. Across this sample there are some 120,000 clones, with approximately 85% seen only once. The top ten hold approximately 1.3% of the sample.

Whole blood was collected in K2EDTA tubes by collaborating institutions according to the institutions' own protocols. For TCRbeta analysis, collaborator samples were shipped as frozen whole blood, as isolated PBMCs, or as DNA extracted from either sample type. The CDR3 sequence holds 14 residues, the cysteine and phenylalanine included. The only DNA kept is the CDR3, 42 bases in frame from the first base. CDR1 and CDR2 (MNHEY, SVGAGI) derive from the germline V gene. V and J are truncated by 6 bases and 4 bases respectively, leaving an intervening sequence of 16 bases. Sequenced: peripheral blood. This receptor was identified in a middle-aged man with acute or convalescent COVID-19. The chain is assembled from TRBV6-5 and TRBJ2-7; 6 matching bases give a weak D call of TRBD2. The CDR3: CASSPSSARYEQYF. The nucleotide sequence is given as TGTGCCAGCAGCCCATCTAGCGCCAGGTACGAGCAGTACTTC.